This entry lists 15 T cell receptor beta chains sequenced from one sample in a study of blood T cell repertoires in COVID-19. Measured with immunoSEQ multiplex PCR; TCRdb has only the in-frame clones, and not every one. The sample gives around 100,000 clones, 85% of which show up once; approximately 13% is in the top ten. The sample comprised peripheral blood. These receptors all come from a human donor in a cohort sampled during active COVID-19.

Here the CDR3 DNA reads TGTGCCAGCAGCTTTGGGGAGGACACTGAAGCTTTCTTT. Translated: CASSFGEDTEAFF. The genes are TRBV7-2 and TRBJ1-1, with no clear D. The germline V gene encodes CDR1 SGHTA and CDR2 FQGNSA. The CDR3 is 13 residues long. Trimming pared 3 bases from V and 3 bases from J, leaving 8 bases between.

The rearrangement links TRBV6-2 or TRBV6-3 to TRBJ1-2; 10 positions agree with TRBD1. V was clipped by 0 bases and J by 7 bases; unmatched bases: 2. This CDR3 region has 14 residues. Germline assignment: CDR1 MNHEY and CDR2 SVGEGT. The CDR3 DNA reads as TGTGCCAGCAGTTACTCGACAGGGGGCACTGGCTACACCTTC. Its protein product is CASSYSTGGTGYTF.

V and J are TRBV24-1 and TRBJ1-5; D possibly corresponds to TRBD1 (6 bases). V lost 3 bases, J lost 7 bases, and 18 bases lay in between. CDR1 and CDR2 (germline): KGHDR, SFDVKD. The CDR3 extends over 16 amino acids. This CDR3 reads CATSDHRVRKSQPQHF. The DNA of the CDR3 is TGTGCCACCAGTGATCACAGGGTGAGGAAGTCCCAGCCCCAGCATTTT.

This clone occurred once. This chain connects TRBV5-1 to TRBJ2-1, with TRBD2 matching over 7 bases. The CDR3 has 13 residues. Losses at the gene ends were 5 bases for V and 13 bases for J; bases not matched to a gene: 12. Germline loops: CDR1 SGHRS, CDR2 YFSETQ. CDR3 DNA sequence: TGCGCCAGCAGTTTTACCAGCGGGGACTTACAGTTCTTC. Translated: CASSFTSGDLQFF.

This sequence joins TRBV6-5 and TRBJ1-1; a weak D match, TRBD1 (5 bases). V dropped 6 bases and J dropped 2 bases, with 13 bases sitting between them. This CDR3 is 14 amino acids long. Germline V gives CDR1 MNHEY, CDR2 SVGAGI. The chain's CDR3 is CASSPSRGNTEAFF. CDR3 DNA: TGTGCCAGCAGCCCCTCTAGGGGTAACACTGAAGCTTTCTTT.

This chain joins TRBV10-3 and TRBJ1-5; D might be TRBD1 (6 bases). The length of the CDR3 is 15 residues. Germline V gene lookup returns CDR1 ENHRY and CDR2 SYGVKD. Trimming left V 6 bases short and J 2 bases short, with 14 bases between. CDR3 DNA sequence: TGTGCCATCAGCGCCCGGGACACCCGCAATCAGCCCCAGCATTTT. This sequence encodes CAISARDTRNQPQHF.

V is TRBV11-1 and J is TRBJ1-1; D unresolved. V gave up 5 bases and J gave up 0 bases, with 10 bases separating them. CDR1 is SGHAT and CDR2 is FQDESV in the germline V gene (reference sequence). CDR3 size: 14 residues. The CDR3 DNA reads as TGTGCCAGCAGCCCCGTTAACATGAACACTGAAGCTTTCTTT. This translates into CASSPVNMNTEAFF.

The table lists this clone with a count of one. The DNA of the CDR3 is TGTGCCAGCAGCGACCCGGGACTAGGGATCGGCGAGCAGTACTTC. Amino acids: CASSDPGLGIGEQYF. The chain combines TRBV7-9 with TRBJ2-7; 8 bases fit TRBD2. The length of the CDR3 is 15 residues. V lost 5 bases, J lost 6 bases, and 12 bases stayed unmatched. The germline CDR1 and CDR2 sequences are SEHNR and FQNEAQ (reference sequence).

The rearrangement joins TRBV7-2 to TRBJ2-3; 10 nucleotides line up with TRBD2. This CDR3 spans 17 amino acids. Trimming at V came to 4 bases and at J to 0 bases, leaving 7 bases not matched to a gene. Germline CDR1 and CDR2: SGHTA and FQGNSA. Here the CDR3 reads CASSSGLAAPSTDTQYF. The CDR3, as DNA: TGTGCCAGCAGCTCAGGACTAGCGGCCCCAAGCACAGATACGCAGTATTTT.

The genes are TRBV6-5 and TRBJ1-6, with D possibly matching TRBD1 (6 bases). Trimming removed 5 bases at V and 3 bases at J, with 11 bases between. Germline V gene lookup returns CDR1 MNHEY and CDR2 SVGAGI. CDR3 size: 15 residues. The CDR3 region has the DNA TGTGCCAGCAGTATACAGGGTAACTATAATTCACCCCTCCACTTT. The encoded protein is CASSIQGNYNSPLHF.

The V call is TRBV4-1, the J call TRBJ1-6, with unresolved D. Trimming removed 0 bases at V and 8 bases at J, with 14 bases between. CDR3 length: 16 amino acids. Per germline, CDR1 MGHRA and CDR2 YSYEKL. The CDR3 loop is CASSQDRWTWDSPLHF. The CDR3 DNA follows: TGCGCCAGCAGCCAAGATCGATGGACTTGGGATTCACCCCTCCACTTT.

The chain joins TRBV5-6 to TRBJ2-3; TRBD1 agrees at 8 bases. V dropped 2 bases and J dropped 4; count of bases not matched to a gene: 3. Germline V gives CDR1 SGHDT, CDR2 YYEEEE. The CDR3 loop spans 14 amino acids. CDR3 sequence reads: CASSFGQGPDTQYF. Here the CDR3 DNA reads TGTGCCAGCAGCTTCGGACAGGGCCCAGATACGCAGTATTTT.

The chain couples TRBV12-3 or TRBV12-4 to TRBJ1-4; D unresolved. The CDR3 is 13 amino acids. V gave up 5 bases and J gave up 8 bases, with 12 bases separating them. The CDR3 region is CASSPVTVEKLFF. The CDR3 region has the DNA TGTGCCAGCAGTCCGGTCACAGTGGAAAAACTGTTTTTT.

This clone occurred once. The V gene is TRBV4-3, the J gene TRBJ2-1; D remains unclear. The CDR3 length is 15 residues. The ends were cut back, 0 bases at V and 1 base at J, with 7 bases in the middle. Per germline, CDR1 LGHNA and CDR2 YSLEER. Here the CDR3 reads CASSQDGRSYNEQFF. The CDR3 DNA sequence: TGCGCCAGCAGCCAAGATGGTCGGTCCTACAATGAGCAGTTCTTC.

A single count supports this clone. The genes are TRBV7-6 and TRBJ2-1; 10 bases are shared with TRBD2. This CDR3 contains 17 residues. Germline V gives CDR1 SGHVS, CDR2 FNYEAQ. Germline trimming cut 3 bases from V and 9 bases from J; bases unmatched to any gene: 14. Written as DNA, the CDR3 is TGTGCCAGCAGCTTTAATCCCGGGACTAGCGCGGTCAGTGAGCAGTTCTTC. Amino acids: CASSFNPGTSAVSEQFF.